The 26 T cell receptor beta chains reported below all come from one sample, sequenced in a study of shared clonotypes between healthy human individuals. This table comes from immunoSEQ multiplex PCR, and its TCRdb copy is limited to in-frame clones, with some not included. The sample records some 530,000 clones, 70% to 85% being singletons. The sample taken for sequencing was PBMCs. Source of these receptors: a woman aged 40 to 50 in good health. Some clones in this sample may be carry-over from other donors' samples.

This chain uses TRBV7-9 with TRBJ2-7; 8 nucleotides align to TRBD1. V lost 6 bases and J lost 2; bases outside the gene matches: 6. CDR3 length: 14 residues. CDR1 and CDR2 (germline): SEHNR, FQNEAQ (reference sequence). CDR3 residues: CASRPGQGTYEQYF. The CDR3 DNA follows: TGTGCCAGCAGACCCGGACAGGGCACCTACGAGCAGTACTTC.

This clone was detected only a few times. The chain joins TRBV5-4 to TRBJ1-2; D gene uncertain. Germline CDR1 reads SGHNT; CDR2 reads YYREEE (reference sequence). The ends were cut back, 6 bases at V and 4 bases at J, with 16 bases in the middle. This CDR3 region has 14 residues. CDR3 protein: CASTEQDGVYGYTF. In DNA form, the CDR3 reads TGTGCCAGCACCGAGCAGGACGGAGTCTATGGCTACACCTTC.

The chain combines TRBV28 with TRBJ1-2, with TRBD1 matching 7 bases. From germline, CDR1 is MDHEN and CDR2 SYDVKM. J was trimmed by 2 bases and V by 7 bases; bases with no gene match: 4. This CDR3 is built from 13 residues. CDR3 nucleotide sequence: TGTGCCAGCAAGCCAGGGGGAAACTATGGCTACACCTTC. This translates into CASKPGGNYGYTF.

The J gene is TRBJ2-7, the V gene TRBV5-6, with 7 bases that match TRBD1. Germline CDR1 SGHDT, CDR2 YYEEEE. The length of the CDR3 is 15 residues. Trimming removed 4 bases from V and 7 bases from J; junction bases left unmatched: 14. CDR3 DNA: TGTGCCAGCAGCCCCCAGGGGGTAGGGCGCGGAGAGCAGTACTTC. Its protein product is CASSPQGVGRGEQYF. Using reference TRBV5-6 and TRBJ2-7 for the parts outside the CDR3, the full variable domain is DAGVTQSPTHLIKTRGQQVTLRCSPKSGHDTVSWYQQALGQGPQFIFQYYEEEERQRGNFPDRFSGHQFPNYSSELNVNALLLGDSALYLCASSPQGVGRGEQYFGPGTRLTVT.

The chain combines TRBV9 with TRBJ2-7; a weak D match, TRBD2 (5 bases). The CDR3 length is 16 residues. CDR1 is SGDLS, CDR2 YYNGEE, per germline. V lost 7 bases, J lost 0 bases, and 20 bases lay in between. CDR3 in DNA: TGTGCCAGCGCACGTGAGGGCGACTATACCTCCTACGAGCAGTACTTC. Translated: CASAREGDYTSYEQYF.

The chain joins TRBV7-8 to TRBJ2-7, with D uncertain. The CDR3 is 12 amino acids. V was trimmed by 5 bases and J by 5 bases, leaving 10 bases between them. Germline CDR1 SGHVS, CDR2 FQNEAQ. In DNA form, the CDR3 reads TGTGCCAGCAGCCCCAAGGTAGACGAGCAGTACTTC. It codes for CASSPKVDEQYF.

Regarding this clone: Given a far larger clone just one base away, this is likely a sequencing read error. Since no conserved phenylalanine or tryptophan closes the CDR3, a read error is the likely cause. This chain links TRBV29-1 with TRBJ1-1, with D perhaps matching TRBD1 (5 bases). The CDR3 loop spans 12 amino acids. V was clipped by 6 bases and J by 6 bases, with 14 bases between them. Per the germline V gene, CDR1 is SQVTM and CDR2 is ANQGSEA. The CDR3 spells CSVSSGRAEAFS. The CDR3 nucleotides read TGCAGCGTGAGTTCAGGGAGAGCTGAAGCTTTCTCT.

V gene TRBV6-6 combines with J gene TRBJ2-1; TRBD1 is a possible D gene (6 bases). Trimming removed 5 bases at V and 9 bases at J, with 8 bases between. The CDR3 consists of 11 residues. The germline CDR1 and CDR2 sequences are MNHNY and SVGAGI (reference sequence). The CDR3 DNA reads TGTGCCAGCAGTCTACAGGGTGAGCAGTTCTTC. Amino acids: CASSLQGEQFF.

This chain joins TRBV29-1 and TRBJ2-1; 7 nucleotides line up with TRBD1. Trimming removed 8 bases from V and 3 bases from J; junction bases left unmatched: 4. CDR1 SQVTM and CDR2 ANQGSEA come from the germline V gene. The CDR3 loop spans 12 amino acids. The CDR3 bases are TGCAGCACAAACAGGGGCTACAATGAGCAGTTCTTC. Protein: CSTNRGYNEQFF.

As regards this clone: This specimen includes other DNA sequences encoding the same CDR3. Written as DNA, the CDR3 is TGTGCCAGCTCACCGAGGGCCGGGGAGCTGTTTTTT. This gives the protein CASSPRAGELFF. The chain joins TRBV18 to TRBJ2-2, with D maybe TRBD2 (5 bases). This CDR3 contains 12 residues. Germline V gene lookup returns CDR1 KGHSH and CDR2 LQKENI. The ends were cut back, 3 bases at V and 6 bases at J, with 5 bases in the middle.

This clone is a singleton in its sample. CDR3 residues: CASSLSSPSVTGELFF. The CDR3 DNA follows: TGTGCCAGCAGCTTAAGTAGCCCAAGTGTCACCGGGGAGCTGTTTTTT. V gene TRBV7-9 combines with J gene TRBJ2-2; D unclear. V lost 2 bases and J 4 bases, leaving 14 bases between the germline ends. Germline CDR1 and CDR2: SEHNR and FQNEAQ (reference sequence). The CDR3 covers 16 residues.

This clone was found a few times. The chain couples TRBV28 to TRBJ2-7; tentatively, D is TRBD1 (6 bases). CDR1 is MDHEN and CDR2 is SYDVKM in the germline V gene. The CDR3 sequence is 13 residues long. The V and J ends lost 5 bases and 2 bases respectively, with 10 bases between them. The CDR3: CASSATGAYEQYF. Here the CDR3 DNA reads TGTGCCAGCAGTGCGACAGGCGCCTACGAGCAGTACTTC.

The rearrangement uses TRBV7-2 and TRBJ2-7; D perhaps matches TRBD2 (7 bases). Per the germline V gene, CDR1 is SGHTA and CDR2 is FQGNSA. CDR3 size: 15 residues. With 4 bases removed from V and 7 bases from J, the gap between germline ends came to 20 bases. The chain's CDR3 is CASSSRLAGAGEQYF. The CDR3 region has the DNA TGTGCCAGCAGCTCCCGACTAGCAGGGGCTGGTGAGCAGTACTTC.

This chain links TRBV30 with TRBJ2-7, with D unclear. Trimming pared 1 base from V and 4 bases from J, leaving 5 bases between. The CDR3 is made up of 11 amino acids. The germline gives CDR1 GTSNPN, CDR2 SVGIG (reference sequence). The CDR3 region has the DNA TGTGCCTGGAGTGCCAGGTACGAGCAGTACTTC. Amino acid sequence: CAWSARYEQYF.

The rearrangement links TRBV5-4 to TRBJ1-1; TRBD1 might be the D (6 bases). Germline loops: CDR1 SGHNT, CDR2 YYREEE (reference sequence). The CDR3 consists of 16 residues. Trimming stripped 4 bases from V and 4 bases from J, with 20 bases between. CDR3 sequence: CASSPSGGRVITEAFF. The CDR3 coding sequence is TGTGCCAGCAGCCCTAGCGGGGGGCGCGTGATCACTGAAGCTTTCTTT.

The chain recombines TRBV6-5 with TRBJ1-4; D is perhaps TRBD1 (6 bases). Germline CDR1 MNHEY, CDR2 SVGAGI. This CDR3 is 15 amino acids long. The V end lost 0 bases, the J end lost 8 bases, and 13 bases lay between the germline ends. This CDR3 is CASSYSGGWGEKLFF. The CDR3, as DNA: TGTGCCAGCAGTTACTCCGGGGGCTGGGGGGAAAAACTGTTTTTT.

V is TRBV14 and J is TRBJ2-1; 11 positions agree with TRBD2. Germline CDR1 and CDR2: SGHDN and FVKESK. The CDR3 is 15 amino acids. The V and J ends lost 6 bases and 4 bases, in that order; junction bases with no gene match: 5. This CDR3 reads CASRPLAGAYNEQFF. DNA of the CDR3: TGTGCCAGCAGACCACTAGCGGGAGCGTACAATGAGCAGTTCTTC.

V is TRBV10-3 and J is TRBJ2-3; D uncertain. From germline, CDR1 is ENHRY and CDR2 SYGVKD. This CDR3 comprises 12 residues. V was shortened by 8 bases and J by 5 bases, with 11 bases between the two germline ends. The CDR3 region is CAIQTPGDTQYF. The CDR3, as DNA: TGTGCCATCCAAACACCGGGAGATACGCAGTATTTT.

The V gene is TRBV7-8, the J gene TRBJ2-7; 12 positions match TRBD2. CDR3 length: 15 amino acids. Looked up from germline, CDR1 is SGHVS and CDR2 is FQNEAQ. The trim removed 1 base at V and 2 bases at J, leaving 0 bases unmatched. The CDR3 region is CASSLGLAGAYEQYF. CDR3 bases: TGTGCCAGCAGCTTAGGACTAGCGGGAGCCTACGAGCAGTACTTC.

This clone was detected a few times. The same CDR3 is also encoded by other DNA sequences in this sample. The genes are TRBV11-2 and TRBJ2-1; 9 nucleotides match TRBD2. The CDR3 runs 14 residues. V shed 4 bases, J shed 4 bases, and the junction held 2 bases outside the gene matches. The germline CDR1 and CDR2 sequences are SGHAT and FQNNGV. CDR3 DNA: TGTGCCAGCAGCTCACTAGCGGGTTACAATGAGCAGTTCTTC. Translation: CASSSLAGYNEQFF.

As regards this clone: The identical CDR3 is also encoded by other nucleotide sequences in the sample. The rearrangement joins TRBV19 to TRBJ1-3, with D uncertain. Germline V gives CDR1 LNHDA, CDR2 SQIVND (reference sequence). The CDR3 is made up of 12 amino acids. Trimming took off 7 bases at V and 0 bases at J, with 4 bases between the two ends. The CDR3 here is CASTSSGNTIYF. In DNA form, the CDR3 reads TGTGCCAGTACGAGCTCTGGAAACACCATATATTTT.

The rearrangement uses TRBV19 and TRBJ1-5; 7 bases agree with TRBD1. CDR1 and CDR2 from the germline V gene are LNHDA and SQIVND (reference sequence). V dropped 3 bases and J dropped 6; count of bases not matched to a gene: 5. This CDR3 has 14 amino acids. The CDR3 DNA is TGTGCCAGTAGTATCTGGGCAGGGGGTCAGCCCCAGCATTTT. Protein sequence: CASSIWAGGQPQHF.

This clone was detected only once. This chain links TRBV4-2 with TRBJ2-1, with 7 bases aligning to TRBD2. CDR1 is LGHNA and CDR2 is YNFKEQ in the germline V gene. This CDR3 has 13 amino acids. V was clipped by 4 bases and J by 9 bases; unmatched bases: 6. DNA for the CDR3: TGTGCCAGCAGCCCAGCGGGGCGAGTTGAGCAGTTCTTC. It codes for CASSPAGRVEQFF.

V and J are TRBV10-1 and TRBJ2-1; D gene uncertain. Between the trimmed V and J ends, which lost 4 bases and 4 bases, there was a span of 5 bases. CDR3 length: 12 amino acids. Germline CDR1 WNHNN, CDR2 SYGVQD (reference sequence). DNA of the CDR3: TGCGCCAGCAGTGCTGTGTACAATGAGCAGTTCTTC. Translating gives CASSAVYNEQFF.

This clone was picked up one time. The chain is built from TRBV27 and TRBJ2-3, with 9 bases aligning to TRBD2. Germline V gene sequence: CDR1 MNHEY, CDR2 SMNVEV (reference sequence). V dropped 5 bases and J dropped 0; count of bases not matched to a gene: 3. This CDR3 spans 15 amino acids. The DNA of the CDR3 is TGTGCCAGCAGTCGGCTAGCGGGAAGCACAGATACGCAGTATTTT. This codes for CASSRLAGSTDTQYF.

CDR3 amino acids: CASSSYGRFKEQYF. As DNA, the CDR3 is TGTGCCAGCAGCTCCTACGGAAGATTTAAAGAGCAGTACTTC. The V call is TRBV7-2, the J call TRBJ2-7; D uncertain. This CDR3 contains 14 residues. V lost 4 bases and J lost 7, with 17 bases in between. CDR1 SGHTA and CDR2 FQGNSA come from the germline V gene.